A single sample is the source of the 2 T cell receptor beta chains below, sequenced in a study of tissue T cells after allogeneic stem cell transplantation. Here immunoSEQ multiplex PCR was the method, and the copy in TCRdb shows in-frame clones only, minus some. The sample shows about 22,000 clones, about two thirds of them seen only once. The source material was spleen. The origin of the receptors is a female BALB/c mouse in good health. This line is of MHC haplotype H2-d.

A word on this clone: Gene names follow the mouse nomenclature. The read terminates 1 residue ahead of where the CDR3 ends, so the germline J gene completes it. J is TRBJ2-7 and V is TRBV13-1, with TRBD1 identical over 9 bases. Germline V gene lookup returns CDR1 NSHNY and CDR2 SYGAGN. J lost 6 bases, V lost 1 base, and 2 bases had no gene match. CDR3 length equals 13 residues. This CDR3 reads CASSDQQGAEQYF. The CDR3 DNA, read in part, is TGTGCCAGCAGTGATCAACAGGGGGCTGAACAGTAC.

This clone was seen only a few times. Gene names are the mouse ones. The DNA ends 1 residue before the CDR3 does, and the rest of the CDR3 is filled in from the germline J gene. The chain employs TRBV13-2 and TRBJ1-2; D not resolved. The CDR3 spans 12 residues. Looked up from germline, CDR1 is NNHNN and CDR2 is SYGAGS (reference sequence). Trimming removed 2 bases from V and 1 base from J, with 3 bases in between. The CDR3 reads CASGDQNSDYTF. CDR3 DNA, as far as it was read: TGTGCCAGCGGTGACCAAAACTCCGACTACACC.